The 18 T cell receptor beta chains below come from one sample, sequenced in a study of blood T cell repertoires in COVID-19 (dated by TCRdb to 2019 to 2021). The library was obtained by the immunoSEQ multiplex PCR assay. In TCRdb, the immuneACCESS table is reduced to in-frame sequences with V and J assigned. These tables do not hold every clone; where another copy was compared, an unresolved V gene accounts for under half, and the others remain unexplained. Counted in this sample were roughly 200,000 clones; roughly 80% of them appeared once. More than 9% of the sample comes from the top ten. Material for sequencing was peripheral blood. These receptors were obtained from a woman older than 75 with COVID-19, enrolled during active disease.

This rearrangement joins TRBV9 to TRBJ2-3; TRBD2 matches at 10 bases. The V gene's germline CDR1 is SGDLS and CDR2 YYNGEE. V dropped 3 bases and J dropped 2; count of bases not matched to a gene: 6. The CDR3 loop spans 16 amino acids. CDR3 bases: TGTGCCAGCAGCGCCATAGCGGGGGGAAACACAGATACGCAGTATTTT. Its protein is CASSAIAGGNTDTQYF.

The V gene is TRBV7-2, the J gene TRBJ1-2; TRBD1 might be the D (6 bases). The CDR3 has 15 residues. Trimming removed 0 bases from V and 5 bases from J, with 13 bases in between. Germline values: CDR1 SGHTA, CDR2 FQGNSA. The CDR3 protein is CASSLAGGVGYGYTF. CDR3 in DNA: TGTGCCAGCAGCTTAGCTGGGGGCGTCGGGTATGGCTACACCTTC.

The chain joins TRBV5-4 to TRBJ2-3; no firm D call. Trimming left V 3 bases short and J 14 bases short, with 16 bases between. The CDR3 is made up of 12 amino acids. CDR1 is SGHNT, CDR2 YYREEE, per germline (reference sequence). For the CDR3, the DNA is TGTGCCAGCAGCTCCGGTGGTCAACGTAGGTATTTT. This gives the protein CASSSGGQRRYF.

This chain connects TRBV19 to TRBJ2-3; D perhaps matches TRBD1 (7 bases). Trimming removed 7 bases at V and 5 bases at J, with 19 bases between. There are 15 residues in the CDR3. Per the germline V gene, CDR1 is LNHDA and CDR2 is SQIVND (reference sequence). CDR3 protein: CASTNRGGVIDTQYF. The DNA for the CDR3 is TGTGCCAGTACCAACAGGGGAGGCGTGATAGATACGCAGTATTTT.

This chain uses TRBV3-1 (or the pseudogene TRBV3-2) with TRBJ1-4; D uncertain. V was trimmed by 5 bases and J by 8 bases, leaving 18 bases between them. The germline gives CDR1 LGHDT, CDR2 YNNKEL (reference sequence). CDR3 size: 15 residues. This CDR3 is CASSSRAPGGEKLFF. Here the CDR3 DNA reads TGTGCCAGCAGCTCGAGGGCCCCGGGCGGCGAAAAACTGTTTTTT.

The V and J genes are TRBV11-2 and TRBJ2-1, with TRBD1 matching 7 bases. The V gene end was trimmed by 4 bases and the J gene end by 14 bases; junction bases not matched to a gene: 17. The CDR3 extends over 15 amino acids. Germline V gene sequence: CDR1 SGHAT, CDR2 FQNNGV. CDR3 coding DNA: TGTGCCAGCAGCTCCCTTCGCCATACAGGGGATCGGAAGTTCTTC. It encodes CASSSLRHTGDRKFF.

CDR3 loop: CASSLRQGRYGYTF. CDR3 nucleotide sequence: TGTGCCAGTAGTTTAAGACAGGGTCGCTATGGCTACACCTTC. V gene TRBV19 combines with J gene TRBJ1-2; 7 bases line up with TRBD1. The V gene's germline CDR1 is LNHDA and CDR2 SQIVND (reference sequence). This CDR3 spans 14 amino acids. The V segment lost 5 bases and the J segment 4 bases; nucleotides outside the gene matches: 7. Drawing the rest from reference TRBV19 and TRBJ1-2, the complete variable domain is DGGITQSPKYLFRKEGQNVTLSCEQNLNHDAMYWYRQDPGQGLRLIYYSQIVNDFQKGDIAEGYSVSREKKESFPLTVTSAQKNPTAFYLCASSLRQGRYGYTFGSGTRLTVV.

The chain uses TRBV14 and TRBJ1-5; unclear D gene. The V gene's germline CDR1 is SGHDN and CDR2 FVKESK. The CDR3 consists of 13 residues. Trimming cost V 1 base and J 7 bases, with 8 bases left between them. CDR3 amino acids: CASSQGGKQPQHF. The DNA for the CDR3 is TGTGCCAGCAGCCAAGGAGGGAAGCAGCCCCAGCATTTT.

The sample holds one count of this clone. The genes are TRBV5-4 and TRBJ2-7, with D perhaps TRBD1 (5 bases). V lost 1 base and J 7 bases, leaving 6 bases between the germline ends. CDR1 and CDR2 from the germline V gene are SGHNT and YYREEE (reference sequence). This CDR3 region has 11 residues. DNA for the CDR3: TGTGCCAGCAGCTTGAACAGGGAGCAGTACTTC. It codes for CASSLNREQYF.

The chain links TRBV4-2 to TRBJ1-5; TRBD1 matches 8 bases. CDR3 length: 16 amino acids. The ends lost 1 base at V and 2 bases at J; junction bases unmatched: 4. Looked up from germline, CDR1 is LGHNA and CDR2 is YNFKEQ. The CDR3 loop reads CASSQVDRGGNQPQHF. The CDR3 DNA follows: TGTGCCAGCAGCCAAGTAGACAGGGGAGGCAATCAGCCCCAGCATTTT.

This clone was observed a handful of times. The chain has TRBV6-2 or TRBV6-3 and TRBJ2-1, with 9 bases lining up with TRBD2. This CDR3 is built from 15 residues. The V gene end was trimmed by 5 bases and the J gene end by 6 bases; junction bases not matched to a gene: 8. CDR1 is MNHEY, CDR2 SVGEGT, per germline. The CDR3 DNA reads TGTGCCAGCAGTCGAGCGCGGGGGGGCTCCAATGAGCAGTTCTTC. This gives the protein CASSRARGGSNEQFF.

This clone has a single count. The V call is TRBV19, the J call TRBJ1-6; TRBD1 matches at 8 bases. The CDR3 runs to 17 residues. J gave up 10 bases and V 3 bases, and 14 bases lay outside the gene matches. CDR1 is LNHDA, CDR2 SQIVND, per germline (reference sequence). CDR3 bases: TGTGCCAGTAGTATCTTCGTTGGGACAGGCCAGGGCTCACCCCTCCACTTT. Its protein is CASSIFVGTGQGSPLHF.

This chain uses TRBV11-3 with TRBJ1-4, with a possible D match to TRBD1 (5 bases). In germline, CDR1 is SGHNT, CDR2 YENEEA. CDR3 length: 15 residues. The germline V and J ends were trimmed by 0 bases and 4 bases, with 9 bases remaining between them. The CDR3 loop reads CASSLEAGLNEKLFF. In DNA, the CDR3 is TGTGCCAGCAGCTTAGAGGCGGGGCTTAATGAAAAACTGTTTTTT.

A single count supports this clone. The chain carries TRBV30 and TRBJ1-6; a possible D gene is TRBD1 (6 bases). This CDR3 spans 18 amino acids. CDR1 and CDR2 (germline): GTSNPN, SVGIG (reference sequence). Trimming stripped 0 bases from V and 7 bases from J, with 22 bases between. The CDR3 protein is CAWSVDRRGGVWNSPLHF. In DNA form, the CDR3 reads TGTGCCTGGAGTGTAGATAGAAGGGGGGGGGTGTGGAATTCACCCCTCCACTTT.

The V and J genes are TRBV29-1 and TRBJ1-2; D unresolved. The CDR3 sequence is 14 residues long. Germline CDR1 and CDR2: SQVTM and ANQGSEA. The ends were cut back, 6 bases at V and 8 bases at J, with 22 bases in the middle. The CDR3 sequence is CSVTHIGAEGGYTF. The CDR3 coding sequence is TGCAGCGTCACGCACATTGGCGCTGAGGGCGGCTACACCTTC.

On this clone: This sample includes further DNA sequences coding for the same CDR3. The V and J genes are TRBV19 and TRBJ1-2; unclear D gene. CDR1 and CDR2 (germline): LNHDA, SQIVND (reference sequence). The CDR3 spans 14 residues. Deletions cut 0 bases from V and 2 bases from J, with 7 bases between. CDR3 coding DNA: TGTGCCAGTAGTATAGATTTCGGGAACTATGGCTACACCTTC. Translating it yields CASSIDFGNYGYTF.

The J gene is TRBJ2-7, the V gene TRBV2; TRBD1 aligns across 9 bases. The CDR3 is 14 residues long. The germline V gene has CDR1 SNHLY and CDR2 FYNNEI. The V segment lost 9 bases and the J segment 6 bases; nucleotides outside the gene matches: 12. The CDR3 loop reads CASSRDRVTSEQYV. The CDR3 nucleotides read TGTGCCAGTAGCCGGGACAGGGTCACCTCCGAGCAGTACGTC.

This clone has just a few counts. The genes are TRBV7-5 and TRBJ1-2; the DNA was not used to check the table's D call, TRBD1. TRBV7-5 is an annotated pseudogene. The CDR3 extends over 14 amino acids. The DNA for the CDR3 is TGTGTCAGAAGCGCTCCAGGGCTCAACTATGGCTACACCTTC. As protein: CVRSAPGLNYGYTF.